This T cell receptor beta chain was obtained from a study of T-cell memory formation after mild COVID-19. Germline V CDR1 and CDR2: SNHLY, FYNNEI. Trimming left V 3 bases short and J 3 bases short, with 8 bases between. The CDR3 consists of 13 residues. TCRdb analysed the 5' RACE reads with MiXCR anew, one entry per CDR3 protein. The data show around 130,000 distinct CDR3 sequences, 16% seen once. This receptor was obtained from an adult woman who had mild COVID-19 (a few samples of this study predate the infection). Cell type and time point are not known. Material for sequencing was PBMCs or a T cell subset sorted from them (not recorded which). The chain joins TRBV2 to TRBJ1-1; no reliable D call. DNA of the CDR3: TGTGCCAGCAGTGAGGCTCAGTACACTGAAGCTTTCTTT. It encodes CASSEAQYTEAFF.